The 17 T cell receptor beta chains given below trace back to one sample, sequenced in a study of cytomegalovirus exposure and HLA in healthy donors. Primers: 60 Vbeta forward and 13 Jbeta reverse. Profiled with immunoSEQ multiplex PCR; TCRdb holds only in-frame clones, not every one. Of over 120,000 clones in the sample, approximately 79% were seen once. Sequencing was performed on PBMCs. These receptors were obtained from a woman aged 25 to 39 in good health and CMV-seronegative.

The chain joins TRBV14 to TRBJ1-1; 7 nucleotides match TRBD1. The CDR3 consists of 15 residues. The germline V gene encodes CDR1 SGHDN and CDR2 FVKESK. With 4 bases clipped from V and 1 base from J, the junction kept 6 bases outside the gene matches. CDR3 loop: CASSRRTGWNTEAFF. For the CDR3, the DNA is TGTGCCAGCAGCCGGCGGACAGGCTGGAACACTGAAGCTTTCTTT.

The rearrangement joins TRBV5-4 to TRBJ2-1; D unclear. Germline V gene sequence: CDR1 SGHNT, CDR2 YYREEE (reference sequence). Trimming shortened V by 4 bases and J by 4 bases, and 12 bases separated the two germline ends. The CDR3 extends over 14 amino acids. The DNA for the CDR3 is TGTGCCAGCAGCCCCGACATACGATACAATGAGCAGTTCTTC. Protein product: CASSPDIRYNEQFF.

The rearrangement links TRBV10-3 to TRBJ2-1, with 11 bases identical to TRBD2. Germline trimming cut 6 bases from V and 7 bases from J; bases unmatched to any gene: 8. CDR3 length: 15 amino acids. Germline CDR1 ENHRY, CDR2 SYGVKD. CDR3 in amino acids: CAISPSGGRSNEQFF. The CDR3 nucleotides are TGTGCCATCAGCCCTAGCGGGGGGAGATCGAATGAGCAGTTCTTC.

This CDR3 reads CASSMGTGVFNEQFF. Here the CDR3 DNA reads TGTGCCAGTAGTATGGGGACAGGGGTATTCAATGAGCAGTTCTTC. V gene TRBV19 combines with J gene TRBJ2-1; 10 positions agree with TRBD1. The germline CDR1 and CDR2 sequences are LNHDA and SQIVND (reference sequence). The CDR3 is 15 residues long. J was trimmed by 6 bases and V by 3 bases; bases with no gene match: 5. The variable domain in full, completed from reference TRBV19 and TRBJ2-1, reads DGGITQSPKYLFRKEGQNVTLSCEQNLNHDAMYWYRQDPGQGLRLIYYSQIVNDFQKGDIAEGYSVSREKKESFPLTVTSAQKNPTAFYLCASSMGTGVFNEQFFGPGTRLTVL.

This clone appeared many times. The chain links TRBV30 to TRBJ1-1; possibly TRBD1 for D (5 bases). Germline V gene data show CDR1 as GTSNPN and CDR2 as SVGIG (reference sequence). The CDR3 covers 14 residues. V gave up 1 base and J gave up 1 base, with 10 bases separating them. Written as DNA, the CDR3 is TGTGCCTGGAGTGCAGGGATCGCGAACACTGAAGCTTTCTTT. Translated, it gives CAWSAGIANTEAFF.

The V and J genes are TRBV28 and TRBJ2-1; 13 nucleotides align to TRBD2. This CDR3 has 18 amino acids. Trimming at V came to 7 bases and at J to 0 bases, leaving 9 bases not matched to a gene. The germline V gene encodes CDR1 MDHEN and CDR2 SYDVKM. The CDR3: CASTPLAGGMSSYNEQFF. In DNA, the CDR3 is TGTGCCAGCACCCCACTAGCGGGAGGGATGAGCTCCTACAATGAGCAGTTCTTC.

This clone was recorded once. V and J are TRBV29-1 and TRBJ2-3; TRBD1 agrees at 9 bases. CDR3 length: 14 amino acids. CDR1 is SQVTM, CDR2 ANQGSEA, per germline. J lost 3 bases, V lost 1 base, and 2 bases had no gene match. The CDR3 sequence: CSVEAGQGTDTQYF. DNA of the CDR3: TGCAGCGTTGAAGCCGGACAGGGGACAGATACGCAGTATTTT.

The chain carries TRBV4-1 and TRBJ2-5, with D maybe TRBD1 (6 bases). Germline V gene data show CDR1 as MGHRA and CDR2 as YSYEKL. Trimming shortened V by 1 base and J by 5 bases, and 14 bases separated the two germline ends. The CDR3 length is 15 residues. The CDR3 sequence: CASSQGGNRVETQYF. The CDR3 bases are TGCGCCAGCAGCCAAGGAGGAAACAGGGTTGAGACCCAGTACTTC.

This chain connects TRBV20-1 to TRBJ1-2; 7 bases are shared with TRBD1. V dropped 6 bases and J dropped 7; count of bases not matched to a gene: 2. Germline V gives CDR1 DFQATT, CDR2 SNEGSKA (reference sequence). The CDR3 consists of 10 residues. The CDR3 bases are TGCAGTGCCGACAGGGCTGGCTACACCTTC. Protein product: CSADRAGYTF.

The V call is TRBV7-2, the J call TRBJ2-6; 7 bases match TRBD2. Germline lookup yields CDR1 SGHTA and CDR2 FQGNSA. CDR3 length equals 19 residues. With 0 bases clipped from V and 5 bases from J, the junction kept 13 bases outside the gene matches. CDR3: CASSLAGGNPPGWANVLTF. In DNA, the CDR3 is TGTGCCAGCAGCTTAGCGGGGGGGAATCCCCCCGGGTGGGCCAACGTCCTGACTTTC.

V is TRBV30 and J is TRBJ2-1; no definite D call. CDR3 size: 11 residues. The V gene's germline CDR1 is GTSNPN and CDR2 SVGIG (reference sequence). The V gene lost 2 bases and the J gene lost 11 bases, with 10 bases spanning the gap. CDR3 sequence: CAWSRGLQQFF. The CDR3 bases are TGTGCCTGGAGTCGCGGCCTTCAGCAGTTCTTC.

The J gene is TRBJ2-3, the V gene TRBV29-1; 8 bases are a match to TRBD2. The germline V gene has CDR1 SQVTM and CDR2 ANQGSEA. The CDR3 is 13 amino acids. The CDR3 spells CGAGAGGTDTQYF. Written as DNA, the CDR3 is TGCGGCGCGGGAGCGGGGGGCACAGATACGCAGTATTTT.

V and J are TRBV5-1 and TRBJ2-1; maybe TRBD1 (5 bases). V was trimmed by 5 bases and J by 0 bases, leaving 18 bases between them. The CDR3 has 17 residues. CDR1 is SGHRS and CDR2 is YFSETQ in the germline V gene. CDR3 nucleotides: TGCGCCAGCAGTCGAAGCGTTCAGGGTAGCTCCTACAATGAGCAGTTCTTC. Translating gives CASSRSVQGSSYNEQFF.

V is TRBV4-1 and J is TRBJ2-1; D not certain. V was trimmed by 6 bases and J by 6 bases, leaving 15 bases between them. In germline, CDR1 is MGHRA, CDR2 YSYEKL. The CDR3 has 14 amino acids. In DNA form, the CDR3 reads TGCGCCAGCAGTCAGGTGGTCCTGCTCAATGAGCAGTTCTTC. Protein product: CASSQVVLLNEQFF.

The J gene is TRBJ2-3, the V gene TRBV27; a possible D gene is TRBD2 (6 bases). Germline CDR1 reads MNHEY; CDR2 reads SMNVEV (reference sequence). The CDR3 spans 17 residues. The ends were cut back, 2 bases at V and 4 bases at J, with 19 bases in the middle. The CDR3 sequence: CASSLVGASDTPDTQYF. CDR3 sequence (DNA): TGTGCCAGCAGTTTAGTTGGCGCTAGCGACACCCCAGATACGCAGTATTTT.

V gene TRBV10-2 combines with J gene TRBJ2-5; TRBD1 matches 7 bases. Germline values: CDR1 WSHSY, CDR2 SAAADI. The CDR3 has 14 residues. V trimming: 5 bases; J trimming: 3 bases; junction bases outside the gene matches: 6. CDR3 nucleotide sequence: TGCGCCAGCAGTATACAGGGGCCGGAAGAGACCCAGTACTTC. Its protein product is CASSIQGPEETQYF.

The chain carries TRBV7-3 and TRBJ2-7; D unclear. The V and J ends lost 4 bases and 3 bases respectively, with 10 bases between them. The CDR3 is made up of 13 amino acids. Germline CDR1 SGHTA, CDR2 FQGTGA. CDR3 DNA sequence: TGTGCCAGCAGCTCAGTAGGCGGCTACGAGCAGTACTTC. Its translation: CASSSVGGYEQYF.